This TCR beta chain was identified in a study of T cell repertoires in cytomegalovirus infection. Overall study context: CMV infection together with matching HLA type was indicated by public TCR beta signatures.

MiXCR, run by TCRdb on the reads, gives a single entry per CDR3 protein. Of tens of thousands of distinct CDR3 sequences detected, around 20% appear once; the ten largest clones hold around 20%. This clonotype was seen many times. The antigen is undetermined. The trim removed 1 base at V and 5 bases at J, leaving 7 bases unmatched. Germline CDR1 reads SNHLY; CDR2 reads FYNNEI. This CDR3 spans 16 amino acids. The study's findings and limits: Identification of carriers of CMV plus the relevant HLA was performed using cumulative public TCR beta family frequency. Dominating the ex vivo response were HLA-C-restricted CMV-specific TCR beta clonotypes.

The rearrangement links TRBV2 to TRBJ2-5; TRBD2 matches 10 bases. The TCR was taken from a human donor in good health (CMV status not recorded). Some clones in this sample may be carry-over from other donors' samples. Sequences were obtained from PBMCs, sequenced either directly or after in vitro stimulation (not recorded which). CDR3 in amino acids: CASSEGSGGAQETQYF. CDR3 sequence (DNA): TGTGCCAGCAGTGAAGGAAGCGGGGGGGCCCAGGAGACCCAGTACTTC.